Listed below are T cell receptor beta chains from one sample, sequenced in a study of T cell responses to AZD1222 COVID-19 vaccine. Profiling relied on immunoSEQ multiplex PCR, and the TCRdb table lists in-frame clones only, not all of them. In the table there are some 150,000 clones, roughly 90% of which are singletons. The sample in question was peripheral blood, obtained on day 0 of AZD1222 vaccination. The receptors stem from an adult in good health. Each CDR3 is given with its conserved first and last residue. A D gene is named only where the DNA matches it firmly. Where a row states a size, it is once, few, many or the class of an expanded clone; other rows omit it.

V	D	J	size	CDR3	DNA
TRBV13	-	TRBJ1-1	-	CASSLGGGGRGDTEAFF	TGTGCCAGCAGCTTAGGAGGTGGAGGGCGGGGTGACACTGAAGCTTTCTTT
TRBV5-1	-	TRBJ1-1	once	CASSFADSTTEAFF	TGCGCCAGCAGCTTTGCGGACAGCACAACTGAAGCTTTCTTT
TRBV29-1	TRBD1	TRBJ1-1	-	CSVLSGGPASEAFF	TGCAGCGTTCTCTCAGGGGGCCCAGCTTCTGAAGCTTTCTTT
TRBV29-1	TRBD1	TRBJ1-2	-	CSVGQGGRYGYTF	TGCAGCGTTGGACAGGGAGGTCGCTATGGCTACACCTTC
TRBV7-2	-	TRBJ1-4	-	CASSSGQNEKLFF	TGTGCCAGCAGCTCCGGACAGAATGAAAAACTGTTTTTT
TRBV2	TRBD1	TRBJ1-2	-	CASSRQGYGYTF	TGTGCCAGCAGTCGACAGGGGTACGGCTACACCTTC
TRBV29-1	-	TRBJ1-3	-	CSVESVGNTIYF	TGCAGCGTTGAATCTGTGGGAAACACCATATATTTT
TRBV3-1/TRBV3-2	-	TRBJ1-2	-	CASSQDRRGGWYGYTF	TGTGCCAGCAGCCAAGATCGCAGAGGGGGGTGGTATGGCTACACCTTC
TRBV28	-	TRBJ1-4	-	CASSQRAPPILFF	TGTGCCAGCAGTCAAAGGGCTCCCCCTATACTGTTTTTT
TRBV24-1	TRBD1	TRBJ1-2	-	CATKTGTAVNYGYTF	TGTGCCACCAAGACCGGGACAGCGGTTAACTATGGCTACACCTTC
TRBV7-2	TRBD1	TRBJ2-7	-	CASSLGWDRDYEQYF	TGTGCCAGCAGCTTAGGTTGGGACAGGGACTACGAGCAGTACTTC
TRBV4-2	TRBD1	TRBJ2-7	-	CASSPTGGGRPYEQYF	TGTGCCAGCAGCCCAACAGGGGGCGGCCGCCCCTACGAGCAGTACTTC
TRBV7-6	-	TRBJ2-1	-	CASSLRSSTYNEQFF	TGTGCCAGCAGCTTAAGGTCCTCGACCTACAATGAGCAGTTCTTC
TRBV9	TRBD2	TRBJ2-7	-	CASSVGVGRAYEQYF	TGTGCCAGCAGCGTAGGGGTCGGGAGGGCCTACGAGCAGTACTTC
TRBV28	-	TRBJ1-3	-	CASSPRTAGNTIYF	TGTGCCAGCAGTCCCCGGACAGCTGGAAACACCATATATTTT
TRBV19	TRBD1	TRBJ2-6	-	CASSIAGGGGANVLTF	TGTGCCAGTAGTATAGCAGGGGGCGGCGGGGCCAACGTCCTGACTTTC
TRBV11-2	TRBD2	TRBJ2-1	-	CASSFLSSGGAGNEQFF	TGTGCCAGCAGCTTCTTAAGTAGCGGGGGGGCCGGGAATGAGCAGTTCTTC
TRBV6-5	-	TRBJ1-5	few	CASSFSLASHQPQHF	TGTGCCAGCAGTTTTAGTCTGGCGAGTCATCAGCCCCAGCATTTT
TRBV20-1	TRBD1	TRBJ1-4	-	CSASLTGAGDEKLFF	TGCAGTGCTAGTCTCACAGGGGCAGGTGATGAAAAACTGTTTTTT
TRBV7-9	-	TRBJ1-2	-	CAGSGEVAYGYTF	TGTGCCGGGTCGGGGGAAGTGGCCTATGGCTACACCTTC
TRBV19	-	TRBJ1-2	-	CASSKRERAEVYYGYTF	TGTGCCAGTAGTAAAAGGGAGAGAGCTGAAGTCTACTATGGCTACACCTTC
TRBV10-1	TRBD2	TRBJ2-3	-	CASSESKRGGFADTQYF	TGCGCCAGCAGTGAGTCGAAGCGGGGGGGCTTCGCAGATACGCAGTATTTT
TRBV19	TRBD1	TRBJ1-5	-	CASSMNRDRRFQPQHF	TGTGCCAGTAGTATGAACCGGGACAGGCGTTTTCAGCCCCAGCATTTT
TRBV19	TRBD1	TRBJ2-3	-	CASSKNSGQGADTQYF	TGTGCCAGTAGTAAAAACTCGGGACAGGGGGCAGATACGCAGTATTTT